This is a list of T cell receptor beta chains from one sample in a study of cytomegalovirus exposure and HLA in healthy donors. Measured with immunoSEQ multiplex PCR; TCRdb has only the in-frame clones, and not every one. The sample contains just over 150,000 clones, about 85% of which appear only once. Source material: PBMCs. The receptors here all came from a male donor in good health and CMV-seropositive. The CDR3 runs from the conserved cysteine through the conserved F or W. Each record gives: CDR3 DNA, CDR3 protein, V gene, clone size, J gene, D gene. The D gene is left open where the match is weak. Size is stated for part of the rows, as once, few or many counts, or as a class when the clone is expanded.

DNA: TGTGCCAGCAGACGAACAGGGGGCGCGGAGGGGACTGAAGCTTTCTTT
CDR3: CASRRTGGAEGTEAFF
V: TRBV11-3
size: once
J: TRBJ1-1
D: TRBD1

DNA: TGTGCCAGCAGCCCCCCGACAGGCTCTAGGACCGGGGAGCTGTTTTTT
CDR3: CASSPPTGSRTGELFF
V: TRBV13
size: .
J: TRBJ2-2
D: .

DNA: TGCGCCAGCAGCCAAGATGTGACTAGCGGGAATATAGCCAAAAACATTCAGTACTTC
CDR3: CASSQDVTSGNIAKNIQYF
V: TRBV4-3
size: few
J: TRBJ2-4
D: TRBD2

DNA: TGTGCCAGCAGCTTGGGGACTAGGGGCGAGCAGTACTTC
CDR3: CASSLGTRGEQYF
V: TRBV7-9
size: .
J: TRBJ2-7
D: TRBD2

DNA: TGTGCCAGCAGTGTGAGGGAGCAGTACTTC
CDR3: CASSVREQYF
V: TRBV25-1
size: .
J: TRBJ2-5
D: .

DNA: TGTGCCAGTAGTGGAGGGACAGCGGGAAACACCATATATTTT
CDR3: CASSGGTAGNTIYF
V: TRBV19
size: .
J: TRBJ1-3
D: TRBD1

DNA: TGTGCCATCAGTGGGGGGACAGGGGGACGCTATGGCTACACCTTC
CDR3: CAISGGTGGRYGYTF
V: TRBV10-3
size: once
J: TRBJ1-2
D: TRBD1

DNA: TGTGCCAGCTCACTGCAGGCGGGGGAGGCTGAAGCTTTCTTT
CDR3: CASSLQAGEAEAFF
V: TRBV18
size: .
J: TRBJ1-1
D: .

DNA: TGTGCCAGCAGTAAGGCGGGAGGGCCCTCGATAGATACGCAGTATTTT
CDR3: CASSKAGGPSIDTQYF
V: TRBV9
size: few
J: TRBJ2-3
D: TRBD2

DNA: TGCGCCAGCAGCTTGCAGGGAGGGATCACTGAAGCTTTCTTT
CDR3: CASSLQGGITEAFF
V: TRBV5-1
size: .
J: TRBJ1-1
D: .

DNA: TGTGCCATCATGGGCACGGGGAGAACTGAAGCTTTCTTT
CDR3: CAIMGTGRTEAFF
V: TRBV10-3
size: .
J: TRBJ1-1
D: .

DNA: TGTGCCAGCAGCAAGCGGACTAGCGGGGACGGTGAGCAGTTCTTC
CDR3: CASSKRTSGDGEQFF
V: TRBV9
size: .
J: TRBJ2-1
D: TRBD2

DNA: TGTGCCAGCGGCACGAACACTGAAGCTTTCTTT
CDR3: CASGTNTEAFF
V: TRBV9
size: once
J: TRBJ1-1
D: .

DNA: TGTGCCAGCATAACCGGGTCCAACACTGAAGCTTTCTTT
CDR3: CASITGSNTEAFF
V: TRBV6-1
size: .
J: TRBJ1-1
D: .

DNA: TGCGCCAGCAGCCTGGGGAGCGGGAGACTTACCCGGGAGCAGTTCTTC
CDR3: CASSLGSGRLTREQFF
V: TRBV11-2
size: .
J: TRBJ2-1
D: TRBD2

DNA: TGTGCCAGCAGACTAGGACAGGAAAATTCACCCCTCCACTTT
CDR3: CASRLGQENSPLHF
V: TRBV9
size: few
J: TRBJ1-6
D: TRBD1

DNA: TGTGCCAGCACAGGGGCGGCTCCTCGACTGTTTTTT
CDR3: CASTGAAPRLFF
V: TRBV28
size: few
J: TRBJ1-4
D: .

DNA: TGTTCCAGCAGCTTATCCCCACTAGCGGCACTCTCCTACGAGCAGTACTTC
CDR3: CSSSLSPLAALSYEQYF
V: TRBV7-9
size: .
J: TRBJ2-7
D: TRBD2

DNA: TGTGCCAGCAGCTTGATCAGGGCGGGAATGAACACTGAAGCTTTCTTT
CDR3: CASSLIRAGMNTEAFF
V: TRBV5-5
size: once
J: TRBJ1-1
D: .

DNA: TGCAGCGAAGGGACTAGCCGCACAGATACGCAGTATTTT
CDR3: CSEGTSRTDTQYF
V: TRBV29-1
size: .
J: TRBJ2-3
D: TRBD2

DNA: TGTGCCAGCGCCAAGGGTCTAGCGGGAAGAGATACGCAGTATTTT
CDR3: CASAKGLAGRDTQYF
V: TRBV19
size: .
J: TRBJ2-3
D: TRBD2

DNA: TGCAGCGTTGAATGGGGGGGAAAACTGTTTTTT
CDR3: CSVEWGGKLFF
V: TRBV29-1
size: .
J: TRBJ1-4
D: .

DNA: TGCGCCAGCAGCTTGGGAGGTCTCCAGGGCGGTGGCTACACCTTC
CDR3: CASSLGGLQGGGYTF
V: TRBV5-1
size: few
J: TRBJ1-2
D: .

DNA: TGTGCCACCAGCAGAGGCCGGGCAGGGGGAAGCTCCTACGAGCAGTACTTC
CDR3: CATSRGRAGGSSYEQYF
V: TRBV15
size: .
J: TRBJ2-7
D: TRBD1

DNA: TGTGCCAGCAGCGCCCCCCCGTCGGGGAGAGCTTTCTTT
CDR3: CASSAPPSGRAFF
V: TRBV11-3
size: .
J: TRBJ1-1
D: .

DNA: TGTGCCAGCAGTCCAGGGCCACATGAAAAACTGTTTTTT
CDR3: CASSPGPHEKLFF
V: TRBV28
size: .
J: TRBJ1-4
D: .

DNA: TGTGCCAGCAGCCAACCCCGGACAGGGAGGCATCAGCCCCAGCATTTT
CDR3: CASSQPRTGRHQPQHF
V: TRBV4-2
size: .
J: TRBJ1-5
D: TRBD1

DNA: TGTGCCAGCAGCTTAAGCGCTGAAGCTTTCTTT
CDR3: CASSLSAEAFF
V: TRBV7-2
size: few
J: TRBJ1-1
D: .

DNA: TGTGCCAGCAGCTTGAGGGCTAGCGGGAGCTACGAGCAGTACTTC
CDR3: CASSLRASGSYEQYF
V: TRBV5-6
size: few
J: TRBJ2-7
D: TRBD2

DNA: TGCGCCAGCAGAGGGCAGGGGGCGGCTCAAAATGAAAAACTGTTTTTT
CDR3: CASRGQGAAQNEKLFF
V: TRBV5-1
size: .
J: TRBJ1-4
D: TRBD1

DNA: TGTGCCAGCAGCCCCACCCGGACTAGCGGGAGGGTGTACGAGCAGTACTTC
CDR3: CASSPTRTSGRVYEQYF
V: TRBV13
size: once
J: TRBJ2-7
D: TRBD2

DNA: TGTGCCAGCTCACCGGACAGGAACTATGGCTACACCTTC
CDR3: CASSPDRNYGYTF
V: TRBV18
size: .
J: TRBJ1-2
D: TRBD1

DNA: TGTGCCAGCAGTACTATGAAGAACACTGAAGCTTTCTTT
CDR3: CASSTMKNTEAFF
V: TRBV6-5
size: .
J: TRBJ1-1
D: .

DNA: TGTGCCAGCAGCGGGACTAGCGGGTTCGACGAGCAGTACTTC
CDR3: CASSGTSGFDEQYF
V: TRBV7-9
size: .
J: TRBJ2-7
D: TRBD2

DNA: TGTGCTAGTGGAAAGGACAGGGATGATGAGCAGTTCTTC
CDR3: CASGKDRDDEQFF
V: TRBV12-5
size: few
J: TRBJ2-1
D: TRBD1

DNA: TGTGCCAGCACCTCGGGTCAGCTCTACACAGATACGCAGTATTTT
CDR3: CASTSGQLYTDTQYF
V: TRBV7-9
size: .
J: TRBJ2-3
D: .

DNA: TGCGCCAGCAGCTTGGGGAGCGGGATTCAAGATACGCAGTATTTT
CDR3: CASSLGSGIQDTQYF
V: TRBV5-1
size: .
J: TRBJ2-3
D: TRBD2

DNA: TGTGCCAGCAGCCCGACCTCGACTAGCGGGACGGACGAGCAGTACTTC
CDR3: CASSPTSTSGTDEQYF
V: TRBV11-3
size: .
J: TRBJ2-7
D: TRBD2

DNA: TGTGCCAGCAGTCGCGTGAACTATGGCTACACCTTC
CDR3: CASSRVNYGYTF
V: TRBV27
size: few
J: TRBJ1-2
D: .

DNA: TGTGCCAGCAGCAAAGGACAGGGTTGGGAGCAGTACTTC
CDR3: CASSKGQGWEQYF
V: TRBV21-1
size: .
J: TRBJ2-7
D: .

DNA: TGTGCCAGCAGTCCCAGACAGGGTCTGGGGGCACCCCTCCACTTT
CDR3: CASSPRQGLGAPLHF
V: TRBV28
size: .
J: TRBJ1-6
D: TRBD1

DNA: TGCAGCGGACAACGGAACACTGAAGCTTTCTTT
CDR3: CSGQRNTEAFF
V: TRBV29-1
size: .
J: TRBJ1-1
D: .

DNA: TGTGCCAGCAGTTTCTCAGGGTATAGCAATCAGCCCCAGCATTTT
CDR3: CASSFSGYSNQPQHF
V: TRBV27
size: .
J: TRBJ1-5
D: .

DNA: TGTGCCAGCAGCGCCGACAGGATCTCTGGCTACACCTTC
CDR3: CASSADRISGYTF
V: TRBV2
size: .
J: TRBJ1-2
D: .

DNA: TGTGCCAGCAGCTTAATAGCGGGAGTCGACAATGAGCAGTTCTTC
CDR3: CASSLIAGVDNEQFF
V: TRBV7-3
size: .
J: TRBJ2-1
D: TRBD2

DNA: TGTGCCAGCAGTTTGCGTCCGATAAATGAAAAACTGTTTTTT
CDR3: CASSLRPINEKLFF
V: TRBV27
size: once
J: TRBJ1-4
D: .

DNA: TGTGCCAGCAGCCTTTTACAGGAGAACTATGGCTACACCTTC
CDR3: CASSLLQENYGYTF
V: TRBV14
size: .
J: TRBJ1-2
D: .

DNA: TGTGCCAGCAGCCTCGCCGGGACTAGATCCAATGAGCAGTTCTTC
CDR3: CASSLAGTRSNEQFF
V: TRBV7-2
size: .
J: TRBJ2-1
D: TRBD2

DNA: TGTGCCAGCAGTGTTCAGGACTACACTGAAGCTTTCTTT
CDR3: CASSVQDYTEAFF
V: TRBV25-1
size: .
J: TRBJ1-1
D: .

DNA: TGTGCCAGCAGTTTTGGGCAGAGCTCCTATAATTCACCCCTCCACTTT
CDR3: CASSFGQSSYNSPLHF
V: TRBV27
size: .
J: TRBJ1-6
D: .

DNA: TGTTCCAGCAGCTTACCGGGACAGGGGTCCTCCTACGAGCAGTACTTC
CDR3: CSSSLPGQGSSYEQYF
V: TRBV7-9
size: once
J: TRBJ2-7
D: TRBD1

DNA: TGTGCCAGCAGCCCGGGGGAGCCAGAAAACATTCAGTACTTC
CDR3: CASSPGEPENIQYF
V: TRBV9
size: .
J: TRBJ2-4
D: .

DNA: TGTGCCAGCAGCTGGGGGGAAGATACGCAGTATTTT
CDR3: CASSWGEDTQYF
V: TRBV11-2
size: .
J: TRBJ2-3
D: .

DNA: TGTGCCAGCAGCGTAGACATAGCGGGAGGTCTCTACGAGCAGTACTTC
CDR3: CASSVDIAGGLYEQYF
V: TRBV9
size: .
J: TRBJ2-7
D: TRBD2

DNA: TGTGCCAGTAGTTGGTACAGGGGACGGTTGGATGAGCAGTTCTTC
CDR3: CASSWYRGRLDEQFF
V: TRBV19
size: .
J: TRBJ2-1
D: TRBD1